The 32 T cell receptor beta chains below were found in one sample sequenced in a study of shared clonotypes between healthy human individuals. Clones were sequenced by immunoSEQ multiplex PCR, and TCRdb holds only the in-frame ones, with some missing. Here the sample spans 2 million to 2.5 million clones, approximately 93% being singletons. The sequenced sample consisted of naive CD4+ T cells from PBMCs. Subset defined: CD45RA+ positively selected. These receptors were taken from a man aged 18 to 29 in good health. Some clones in this sample may be carry-over from other donors' samples.

The chain carries TRBV15 and TRBJ2-7; no firm D call. The germline V gene has CDR1 LNHNV and CDR2 YYDKDF (reference sequence). Trimming shortened V by 0 bases and J by 2 bases, and 14 bases separated the two germline ends. This CDR3 contains 16 residues. CDR3 in DNA: TGTGCCACCAGCAGAGATCTCTTTGGTGTTACCTACGAGCAGTACTTC. It specifies CATSRDLFGVTYEQYF.

This clone was seen a single time. The rearrangement joins TRBV9 to TRBJ2-6; the D gene is possibly TRBD1 (6 bases). In germline, CDR1 is SGDLS, CDR2 YYNGEE. The CDR3 consists of 17 residues. Trimming removed 0 bases at V and 3 bases at J, with 13 bases between. The CDR3 DNA follows: TGTGCCAGCAGCGTAGCGTACAGGGCGGTTGGGGCCAACGTCCTGACTTTC. Translation gives CASSVAYRAVGANVLTF.

The CDR3 is CASGMITYEQYF. The CDR3 DNA reads as TGTGCCAGTGGGATGATAACCTACGAGCAGTACTTC. The chain carries TRBV7-9 and TRBJ2-7; D unresolved. CDR1 SEHNR and CDR2 FQNEAQ come from the germline V gene (reference sequence). The CDR3 is made up of 12 amino acids. V lost 9 bases, J lost 2 bases, and 11 bases lay in between.

This chain connects TRBV6-5 to TRBJ1-5; D remains ambiguous. V was clipped by 6 bases and J by 3 bases, with 12 bases between them. There are 14 residues in the CDR3. Germline CDR1 reads MNHEY; CDR2 reads SVGAGI. CDR3 DNA sequence: TGTGCCAGCAGCCCCGATAGGACCAATCAGCCCCAGCATTTT. Its protein is CASSPDRTNQPQHF.

V usage is TRBV12-5 and J usage is TRBJ1-1, with 8 bases that match TRBD1. V was pared by 1 base and J by 5 bases, with 6 bases of the junction left unmatched. The CDR3 totals 15 residues. The germline V gene has CDR1 LGHNT and CDR2 FRNRAP. CDR3 sequence reads: CASGLGQGRETEAFF. CDR3 in DNA: TGTGCTAGTGGTTTGGGACAGGGGAGGGAGACTGAAGCTTTCTTT.

The chain combines TRBV9 with TRBJ1-1; TRBD1 might be the D (6 bases). The CDR3 runs to 13 residues. Trimming removed 3 bases at V and 5 bases at J, with 11 bases between. Germline loops: CDR1 SGDLS, CDR2 YYNGEE. Written as DNA, the CDR3 is TGTGCCAGCAGCGCCGAGGGGGAAACTGAAGCTTTCTTT. Its protein product is CASSAEGETEAFF. Complete variable domain (other parts from reference TRBV9 and TRBJ1-1): DSGVTQTPKHLITATGQRVTLRCSPRSGDLSVYWYQQSLDQGLQFLIQYYNGEERAKGNILERFSAQQFPDLHSELNLSSLELGDSALYFCASSAEGETEAFFGQGTRLTVV.

Of note for this clone: The same CDR3 is also encoded by other DNA sequences in this sample. The rearrangement links TRBV11-2 to TRBJ2-5; no definite D call. Germline values: CDR1 SGHAT, CDR2 FQNNGV. This CDR3 is built from 12 residues. Deletions cut 5 bases from V and 5 bases from J, with 9 bases between. The chain's CDR3 is CASSLPLETQYF. CDR3 bases: TGTGCCAGCAGCCTGCCCCTGGAGACCCAGTACTTC. The complete variable domain, with remaining parts taken from reference TRBV11-2 and TRBJ2-5, reads EAGVAQSPRYKIIEKRQSVAFWCNPISGHATLYWYQQILGQGPKLLIQFQNNGVVDDSQLPKDRFSAERLKGVDSTLKIQPAKLEDSAVYLCASSLPLETQYFGPGTRLLVL.

This chain connects TRBV5-1 to TRBJ2-7, with TRBD2 matching 12 bases. CDR3 length equals 18 residues. V dropped 4 bases and J dropped 3; count of bases not matched to a gene: 14. The germline V gene has CDR1 SGHRS and CDR2 YFSETQ. Written as DNA, the CDR3 is TGCGCCAGCAGCACTGCCTTGACTAGCGGGAGAGGGGGCTACGAGCAGTACTTC. Translation: CASSTALTSGRGGYEQYF.

The rearrangement uses TRBV28 and TRBJ1-1, with D possibly matching TRBD1 (6 bases). CDR3 length equals 13 residues. Looked up from germline, CDR1 is MDHEN and CDR2 is SYDVKM. V lost 8 bases and J 8 bases, leaving 18 bases between the germline ends. The CDR3 coding sequence is TGTGCCAGCCTTCGGGGGCAGAAATCAGAAGCTTTCTTT. Its translation: CASLRGQKSEAFF.

The chain recombines TRBV2 with TRBJ1-1; D unclear. Germline CDR1 reads SNHLY; CDR2 reads FYNNEI. The CDR3 is made up of 13 amino acids. V shed 7 bases and J shed 1 base, with 10 bases lying between them. Written as DNA, the CDR3 is TGTGCCAGCACCGAAGCTCCGAACACTGAAGCTTTCTTT. Its protein is CASTEAPNTEAFF.

The V gene is TRBV10-2, the J gene TRBJ1-2, with a possible D match to TRBD1 (6 bases). Germline-derived CDR1 and CDR2 are WSHSY and SAAADI. The CDR3 consists of 13 residues. The V end lost 2 bases, the J end lost 2 bases, and 6 bases lay between the germline ends. CDR3 bases: TGCGCCAGCAGTGAGAGGGGGAACTATGGCTACACCTTC. Its protein product is CASSERGNYGYTF.

For this clone: Other DNA sequences from this sample encode an identical CDR3 as well. The chain links TRBV20-1 to TRBJ2-1; maybe TRBD2 (6 bases). Trimming removed 3 bases from V and 9 bases from J, with 9 bases in between. Per germline, CDR1 DFQATT and CDR2 SNEGSKA (reference sequence). The CDR3 totals 11 residues. The CDR3 loop reads CSARTRGEQFF. The DNA for the CDR3 is TGCAGTGCTAGGACTAGAGGTGAGCAGTTCTTC.

The J gene is TRBJ1-5, the V gene TRBV6-1, with 10 bases identical to TRBD1. Losses at the gene ends were 4 bases for V and 2 bases for J; bases not matched to a gene: 5. Germline V lookup: CDR1 MNHNS, CDR2 SASEGT. CDR3 length equals 16 residues. In DNA form, the CDR3 reads TGTGCCAGCAGTGGGGGACAGGGGATCGGCAATCAGCCCCAGCATTTT. It is translated as CASSGGQGIGNQPQHF.

Here the CDR3 reads CATSREYRAPTYEQYF. DNA for the CDR3: TGTGCCACCAGCAGAGAATATCGGGCCCCGACTTACGAGCAGTACTTC. The chain carries TRBV15 and TRBJ2-5; no reliable D call. The J call may be faulty, since TRBJ2-7 better matches the DNA end. Germline values: CDR1 LNHNV, CDR2 YYDKDF (reference sequence). The CDR3 is made up of 16 amino acids.

The chain recombines TRBV6-6 with TRBJ1-2, with D possibly TRBD1 on 5 matching bases. Germline CDR1 is MNHNY and CDR2 is SVGAGI (reference sequence). The V and J ends lost 6 bases and 4 bases respectively, with 15 bases between them. This CDR3 has 14 residues. As DNA, the CDR3 is TGTGCCAGCAGGCATGACAGCGGCCTCTATGGCTACACCTTC. Translating it yields CASRHDSGLYGYTF.

V and J are TRBV2 and TRBJ1-1; no firm D call. CDR1 and CDR2 (germline): SNHLY, FYNNEI. Trimming pared 6 bases from V and 4 bases from J, leaving 18 bases between. The CDR3 runs to 15 residues. The CDR3 spells CASSETFLSVTEAFF. CDR3 DNA: TGTGCCAGCAGCGAGACCTTCCTTTCCGTCACTGAAGCTTTCTTT.

This chain joins TRBV14 and TRBJ2-7; D is undetermined. The germline gives CDR1 SGHDN, CDR2 FVKESK. This CDR3 spans 13 amino acids. V dropped 1 base and J dropped 6 bases, with 10 bases sitting between them. The CDR3 spells CASSQVEGLEQYF. For the CDR3, the DNA is TGTGCCAGCAGCCAAGTGGAAGGGCTCGAGCAGTACTTC.

This chain connects TRBV28 to TRBJ2-3; D remains unclear. V lost 6 bases and J 6 bases, leaving 10 bases between the germline ends. Germline V gives CDR1 MDHEN, CDR2 SYDVKM. The CDR3 has 12 amino acids. CDR3 sequence: CASSTYSDTQYF. The CDR3 nucleotides read TGTGCCAGCAGCACCTACTCCGATACGCAGTATTTT.

The V and J genes are TRBV28 and TRBJ2-7; 8 bases agree with TRBD2. V was pared by 3 bases and J by 0 bases, with 10 bases of the junction left unmatched. The CDR3 is made up of 17 amino acids. Germline lookup yields CDR1 MDHEN and CDR2 SYDVKM. DNA of the CDR3: TGTGCCAGCAGTTTCCCGGCCGGGACTAGGGGCTCCTACGAGCAGTACTTC. Protein: CASSFPAGTRGSYEQYF.

As DNA, the CDR3 is TGTGCCAGCAGTTACTTGAGGTCTGGCGAGCAGTACTTC. The encoded protein is CASSYLRSGEQYF. The chain uses TRBV6-5 and TRBJ2-7, with D hard to call. Germline CDR1 MNHEY, CDR2 SVGAGI. Trimming pared 1 base from V and 6 bases from J, leaving 10 bases between. The CDR3 is made up of 13 amino acids.

This chain links TRBV5-1 with TRBJ2-7; a weak D match, TRBD1 (6 bases). In germline, CDR1 is SGHRS, CDR2 YFSETQ. This CDR3 is 17 amino acids long. Trimming removed 4 bases from V and 1 base from J, with 21 bases in between. The CDR3 DNA is TGCGCCAGCAGCCCGTACGGGGTACAGGGCCGGTCCTACGAGCAGTACTTC. Protein: CASSPYGVQGRSYEQYF.

A remark on this clone: One end of the junction is discordant with germline, which a read error may explain. The same CDR3 can be traced to other DNA sequences in this sample. The chain carries TRBV5-1 and TRBJ2-7; 8 positions agree with TRBD2. From germline, CDR1 is SGHRS and CDR2 YFSETQ. CDR3 size: 15 residues. This CDR3 is CASSYTAGVTYEQYF. CDR3 coding DNA: TGCGCCAGCAGCTATACAGCGGGAGTGACCTACGAACAGTACTTC.

The genes are TRBV10-3 and TRBJ2-2; no clear D gene. Trimming took off 7 bases at V and 4 bases at J, with 10 bases between the two ends. Germline assignment: CDR1 ENHRY and CDR2 SYGVKD. CDR3 size: 13 residues. The CDR3 DNA follows: TGTGCCATCACTCCGGGCTCCACCGGGGAGCTGTTTTTT. Translation: CAITPGSTGELFF.

The chain uses TRBV2 and TRBJ2-1, with unresolved D. The CDR3 is 16 residues long. Germline V gene data show CDR1 as SNHLY and CDR2 as FYNNEI. Trimming cost V 4 bases and J 0 bases, with 13 bases left between them. CDR3 DNA: TGTGCCAGCAGTGGCCGAATAGCAAACTCCTACAATGAGCAGTTCTTC. It specifies CASSGRIANSYNEQFF.

This chain joins TRBV2 and TRBJ1-5, with TRBD1 as a possible D gene (6 bases). The CDR3 has 14 amino acids. Germline loops: CDR1 SNHLY, CDR2 FYNNEI. V shed 8 bases and J shed 15 bases, with 26 bases lying between them. The CDR3 loop is CASGEDSRGIVPHF. As DNA, the CDR3 is TGTGCCAGCGGGGAGGACAGTCGGGGAATCGTCCCGCATTTT.

The chain has TRBV28 and TRBJ1-2; 7 bases map to TRBD1. V was pared by 7 bases and J by 3 bases, with 8 bases of the junction left unmatched. The CDR3 has 14 residues. Germline V lookup: CDR1 MDHEN, CDR2 SYDVKM. The CDR3 sequence: CASTPTGKDYGYTF. The DNA for the CDR3 is TGTGCCAGCACCCCGACAGGGAAAGACTATGGCTACACCTTC.

In DNA, the CDR3 is TGTGCCAGCCCAATGCCCCTTCTTAGACAGGGAGAAGACCTAACCTACGAGCAGTACTTC. Translated: CASPMPLLRQGEDLTYEQYF. The chain combines TRBV21-1 with TRBJ2-7; no DNA check was done on the table's D call, TRBD1. TRBV21-1 represents a pseudogene. The CDR3 runs 20 residues.

The J gene is TRBJ2-3, the V gene TRBV27; no clear D. The CDR3 runs 15 residues. From germline, CDR1 is MNHEY and CDR2 SMNVEV (reference sequence). V lost 2 bases to trimming and J lost 0 bases, with 9 bases between them. The CDR3 here is CASSLNPKSTDTQYF. The CDR3 DNA reads TGTGCCAGCAGTTTAAATCCGAAGAGCACAGATACGCAGTATTTT.

The chain combines TRBV21-1 with TRBJ2-3; the table's D call of TRBD2 was not tested on the DNA. TRBV21-1 is annotated as a pseudogene. The CDR3 totals 15 residues. The chain's CDR3 is CASSKADAAPGTQYF. CDR3 sequence (DNA): TGTGCCAGCAGCAAAGCGGACGCAGCTCCGGGAACGCAGTATTTT.

This chain joins TRBV7-3 and TRBJ1-1; D call uncertain. V was trimmed by 5 bases and J by 0 bases, leaving 16 bases between them. Germline V gene data show CDR1 as SGHTA and CDR2 as FQGTGA. The CDR3 is 16 residues long. The CDR3: CASSKNTGSMNTEAFF. In DNA form, the CDR3 reads TGTGCCAGCAGCAAAAACACGGGGTCTATGAACACTGAAGCTTTCTTT.

As concerns this clone: In the same sample, other DNA sequences code for this CDR3. The V gene is TRBV2, the J gene TRBJ1-1, with 7 bases fitting TRBD1. V was pared by 5 bases and J by 6 bases, with 3 bases of the junction left unmatched. The CDR3 totals 12 residues. The germline CDR1 and CDR2 sequences are SNHLY and FYNNEI. Here the CDR3 DNA reads TGTGCCAGCAGTCGACAGGGTTCTGAAGCTTTCTTT. Translation gives CASSRQGSEAFF.

The chain couples TRBV10-1 to TRBJ1-1; the D gene is possibly TRBD1 (6 bases). CDR3 length: 13 amino acids. From germline, CDR1 is WNHNN and CDR2 SYGVQD (reference sequence). Trimming removed 3 bases at V and 4 bases at J, with 9 bases between. The CDR3 is CASSDLTGTEAFF. CDR3 coding DNA: TGCGCCAGCAGTGATTTGACAGGCACTGAAGCTTTCTTT.